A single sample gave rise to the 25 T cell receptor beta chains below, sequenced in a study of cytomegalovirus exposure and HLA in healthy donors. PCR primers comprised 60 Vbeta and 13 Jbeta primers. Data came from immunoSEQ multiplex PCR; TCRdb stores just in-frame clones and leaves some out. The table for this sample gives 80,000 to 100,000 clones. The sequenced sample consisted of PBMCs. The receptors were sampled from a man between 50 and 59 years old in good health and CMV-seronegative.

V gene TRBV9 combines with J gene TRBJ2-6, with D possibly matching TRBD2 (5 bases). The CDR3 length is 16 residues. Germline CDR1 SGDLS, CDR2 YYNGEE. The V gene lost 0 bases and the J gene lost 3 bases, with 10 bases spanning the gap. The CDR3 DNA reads TGTGCCAGCAGCGTAGCCCCCCGGGGTGGGGCCAACGTCCTGACTTTC. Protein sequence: CASSVAPRGGANVLTF.

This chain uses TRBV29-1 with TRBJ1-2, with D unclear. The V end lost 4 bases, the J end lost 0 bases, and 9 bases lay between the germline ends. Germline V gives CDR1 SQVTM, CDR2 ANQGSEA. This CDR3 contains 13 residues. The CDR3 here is CSVVTAANYGYTF. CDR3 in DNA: TGCAGCGTTGTGACCGCGGCTAACTATGGCTACACCTTC.

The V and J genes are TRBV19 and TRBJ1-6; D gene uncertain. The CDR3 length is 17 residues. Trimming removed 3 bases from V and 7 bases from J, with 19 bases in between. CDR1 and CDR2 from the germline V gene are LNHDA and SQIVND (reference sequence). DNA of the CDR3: TGTGCCAGTAGTATCCCCAACCGGGGAGGGATCAATTCACCCCTCCACTTT. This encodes CASSIPNRGGINSPLHF.

The CDR3 sequence is CASSFAGTNYGYTF. The CDR3 DNA reads TGTGCCAGCAGTTTCGCAGGAACCAACTATGGCTACACCTTC. The rearrangement links TRBV28 to TRBJ1-2; D not certain. Germline CDR1 MDHEN, CDR2 SYDVKM. Trimming took 3 bases from V and 2 from J, leaving 10 bases between them. This CDR3 spans 14 amino acids.

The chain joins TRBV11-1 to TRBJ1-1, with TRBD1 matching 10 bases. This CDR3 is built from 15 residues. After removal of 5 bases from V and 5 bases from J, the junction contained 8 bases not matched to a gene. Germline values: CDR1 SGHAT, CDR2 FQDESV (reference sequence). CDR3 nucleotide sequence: TGTGCCAGCAGCCTACGGACAGGGGGATATACTGAAGCTTTCTTT. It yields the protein CASSLRTGGYTEAFF. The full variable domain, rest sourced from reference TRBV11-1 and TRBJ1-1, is EAEVAQSPRYKITEKSQAVAFWCDPISGHATLYWYRQILGQGPELLVQFQDESVVDDSQLPKDRFSAERLKGVDSTLKIQPAELGDSAMYLCASSLRTGGYTEAFFGQGTRLTVV.

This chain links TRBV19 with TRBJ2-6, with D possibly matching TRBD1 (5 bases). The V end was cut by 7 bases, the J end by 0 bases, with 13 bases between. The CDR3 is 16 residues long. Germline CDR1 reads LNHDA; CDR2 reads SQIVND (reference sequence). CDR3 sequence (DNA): TGTGCCAGTAATCCCCCAGGGCGCTCTGGGGCCAACGTCCTGACTTTC. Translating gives CASNPPGRSGANVLTF.

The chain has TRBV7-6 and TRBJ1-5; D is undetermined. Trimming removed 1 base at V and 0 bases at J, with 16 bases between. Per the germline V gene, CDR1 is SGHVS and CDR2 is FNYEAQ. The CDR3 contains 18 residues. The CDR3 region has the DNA TGTGCCAGCAGCTTAGACAGTTTCGACCTAAATAGCAATCAGCCCCAGCATTTT. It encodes CASSLDSFDLNSNQPQHF.

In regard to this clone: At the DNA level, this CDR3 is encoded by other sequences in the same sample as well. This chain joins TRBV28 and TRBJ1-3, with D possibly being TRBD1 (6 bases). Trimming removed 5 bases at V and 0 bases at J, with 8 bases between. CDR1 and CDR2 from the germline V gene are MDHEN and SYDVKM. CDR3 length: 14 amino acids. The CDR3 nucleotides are TGTGCCAGCAGTCTACAGGGCTCTGGAAACACCATATATTTT. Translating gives CASSLQGSGNTIYF.

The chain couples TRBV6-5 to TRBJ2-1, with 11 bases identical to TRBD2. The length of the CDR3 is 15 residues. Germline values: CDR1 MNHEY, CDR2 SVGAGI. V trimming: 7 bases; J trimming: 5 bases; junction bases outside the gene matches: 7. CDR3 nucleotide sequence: TGTGCCAGCACCAGAACTAGCGGGGGTAACAATGAGCAGTTCTTC. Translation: CASTRTSGGNNEQFF.

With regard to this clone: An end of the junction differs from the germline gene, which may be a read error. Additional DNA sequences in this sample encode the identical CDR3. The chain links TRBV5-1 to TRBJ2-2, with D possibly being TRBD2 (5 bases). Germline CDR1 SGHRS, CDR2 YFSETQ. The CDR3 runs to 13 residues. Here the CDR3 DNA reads TGCGCCAGCAGCTTGGCCCTCACCGGGGAGTTGTTTTTT. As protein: CASSLALTGELFF.

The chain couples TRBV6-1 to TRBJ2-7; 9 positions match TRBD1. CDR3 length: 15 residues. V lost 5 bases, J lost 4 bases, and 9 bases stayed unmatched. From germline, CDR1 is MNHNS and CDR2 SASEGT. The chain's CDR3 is CASSPGTGQPYEQYF. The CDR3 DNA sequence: TGTGCCAGCAGTCCCGGGACAGGGCAGCCTTACGAGCAGTACTTC.

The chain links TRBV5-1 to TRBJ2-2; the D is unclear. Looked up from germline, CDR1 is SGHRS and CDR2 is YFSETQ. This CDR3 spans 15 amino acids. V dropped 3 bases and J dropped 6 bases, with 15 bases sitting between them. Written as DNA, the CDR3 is TGCGCCAGCAGCTCCCCCCATACATCCGCCGGGGAGCTGTTTTTT. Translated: CASSSPHTSAGELFF.

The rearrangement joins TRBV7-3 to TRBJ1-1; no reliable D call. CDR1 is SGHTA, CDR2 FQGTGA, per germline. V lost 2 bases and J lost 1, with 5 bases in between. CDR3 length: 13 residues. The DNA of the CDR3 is TGTGCCAGCAGCTTAGGGCAGAACACTGAAGCTTTCTTT. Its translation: CASSLGQNTEAFF. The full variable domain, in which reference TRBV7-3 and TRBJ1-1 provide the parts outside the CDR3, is GAGVSQTPSNKVTEKGKYVELRCDPISGHTALYWYRQSLGQGPEFLIYFQGTGAADDSGLPNDRFFAVRPEGSVSTLKIQRTERGDSAVYLCASSLGQNTEAFFGQGTRLTVV.

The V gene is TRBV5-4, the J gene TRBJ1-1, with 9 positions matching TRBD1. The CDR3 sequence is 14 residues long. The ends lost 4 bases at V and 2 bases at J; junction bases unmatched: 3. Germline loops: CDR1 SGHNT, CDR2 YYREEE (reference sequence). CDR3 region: CASSPGQGNTEAFF. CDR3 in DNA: TGTGCCAGCAGCCCGGGACAGGGAAACACTGAAGCTTTCTTT.

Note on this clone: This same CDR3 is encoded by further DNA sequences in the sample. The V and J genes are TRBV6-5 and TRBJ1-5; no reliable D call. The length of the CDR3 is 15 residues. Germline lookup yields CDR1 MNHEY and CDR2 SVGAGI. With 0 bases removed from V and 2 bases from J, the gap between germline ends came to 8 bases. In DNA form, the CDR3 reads TGTGCCAGCAGTTACTCTGGGCAAGGCAATCAGCCCCAGCATTTT. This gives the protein CASSYSGQGNQPQHF.

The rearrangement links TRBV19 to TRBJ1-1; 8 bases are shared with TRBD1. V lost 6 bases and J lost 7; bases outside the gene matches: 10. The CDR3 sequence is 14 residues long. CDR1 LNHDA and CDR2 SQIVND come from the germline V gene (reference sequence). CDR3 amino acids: CASSLSRTGSEAFF. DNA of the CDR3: TGTGCCAGTAGCCTTTCTAGGACAGGGAGTGAAGCTTTCTTT.

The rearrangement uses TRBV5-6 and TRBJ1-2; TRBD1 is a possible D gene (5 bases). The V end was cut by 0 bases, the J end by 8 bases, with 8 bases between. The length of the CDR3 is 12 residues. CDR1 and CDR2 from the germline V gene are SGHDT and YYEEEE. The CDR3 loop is CASSLGRGGYTF. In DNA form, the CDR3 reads TGTGCCAGCAGCTTGGGTAGGGGCGGCTACACCTTC.

DNA of the CDR3: TGTGCCAGCAGCTTGGATGGCAACAAGCAGTTCTTC. Protein sequence: CASSLDGNKQFF. The rearrangement links TRBV5-4 to TRBJ2-1; D remains ambiguous. Trimming shortened V by 0 bases and J by 11 bases, and 9 bases separated the two germline ends. CDR1 and CDR2 from the germline V gene are SGHNT and YYREEE (reference sequence). The CDR3 spans 12 residues. Full variable domain (rest looked up from reference TRBV5-4 and TRBJ2-1): ETGVTQSPTHLIKTRGQQVTLRCSSQSGHNTVSWYQQALGQGPQFIFQYYREEENGRGNFPPRFSGLQFPNYSSELNVNALELDDSALYLCASSLDGNKQFFGPGTRLTVL.

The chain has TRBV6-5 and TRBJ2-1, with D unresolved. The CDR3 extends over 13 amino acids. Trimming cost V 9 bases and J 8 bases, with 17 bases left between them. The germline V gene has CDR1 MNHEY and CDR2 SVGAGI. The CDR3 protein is CASLHGLGDEQFF. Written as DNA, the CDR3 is TGTGCCAGTCTCCATGGCCTGGGCGATGAGCAGTTCTTC.

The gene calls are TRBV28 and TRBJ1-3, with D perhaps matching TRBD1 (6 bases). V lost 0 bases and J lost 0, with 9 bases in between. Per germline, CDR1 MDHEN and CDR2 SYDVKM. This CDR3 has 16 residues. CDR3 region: CASSLWAGDSGNTIYF. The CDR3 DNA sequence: TGTGCCAGCAGTTTATGGGCAGGGGACTCTGGAAACACCATATATTTT.

DNA for the CDR3: TGTGCCAGCAGTTCGCCATCAGGGGCCTATGGCTACACCTTC. Translation gives CASSSPSGAYGYTF. V gene TRBV28 combines with J gene TRBJ1-2, with D perhaps matching TRBD1 (6 bases). Trimming took 4 bases from V and 4 from J, leaving 13 bases between them. The CDR3 contains 14 residues. The V gene's germline CDR1 is MDHEN and CDR2 SYDVKM.

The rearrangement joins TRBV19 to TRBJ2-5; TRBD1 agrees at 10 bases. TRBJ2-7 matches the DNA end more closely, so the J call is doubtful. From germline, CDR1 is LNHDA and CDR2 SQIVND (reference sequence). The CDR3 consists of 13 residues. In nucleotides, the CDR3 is TGTGCCAGCCGGGACAGGGGAATCAACGAGCAGTACTTC. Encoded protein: CASRDRGINEQYF.

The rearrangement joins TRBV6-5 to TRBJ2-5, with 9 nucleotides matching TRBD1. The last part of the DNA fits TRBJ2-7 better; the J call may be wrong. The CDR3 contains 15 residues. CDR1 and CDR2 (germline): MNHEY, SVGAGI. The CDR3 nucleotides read TGTGCCAGCAGTTACTCCGGGACAGGGACCTACGAGCAGTACTTC. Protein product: CASSYSGTGTYEQYF.

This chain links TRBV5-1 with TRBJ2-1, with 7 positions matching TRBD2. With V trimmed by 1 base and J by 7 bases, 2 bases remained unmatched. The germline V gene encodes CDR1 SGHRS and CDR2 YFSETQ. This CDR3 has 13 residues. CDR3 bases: TGCGCCAGCAGCTTGTCTAGCGGTAATGAGCAGTTCTTC. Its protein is CASSLSSGNEQFF.

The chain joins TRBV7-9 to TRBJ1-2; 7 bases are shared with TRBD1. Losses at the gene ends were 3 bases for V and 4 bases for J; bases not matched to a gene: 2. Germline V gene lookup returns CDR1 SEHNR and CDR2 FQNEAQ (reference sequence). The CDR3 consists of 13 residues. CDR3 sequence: CASSFGQAYGYTF. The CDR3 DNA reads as TGTGCCAGCAGCTTCGGACAGGCCTATGGCTACACCTTC. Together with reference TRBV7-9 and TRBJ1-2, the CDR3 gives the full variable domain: DTGVSQNPRHKITKRGQNVTFRCDPISEHNRLYWYRQTLGQGPEFLTYFQNEAQLEKSRLLSDRFSAERPKGSFSTLEIQRTEQGDSAMYLCASSFGQAYGYTFGSGTRLTVV.